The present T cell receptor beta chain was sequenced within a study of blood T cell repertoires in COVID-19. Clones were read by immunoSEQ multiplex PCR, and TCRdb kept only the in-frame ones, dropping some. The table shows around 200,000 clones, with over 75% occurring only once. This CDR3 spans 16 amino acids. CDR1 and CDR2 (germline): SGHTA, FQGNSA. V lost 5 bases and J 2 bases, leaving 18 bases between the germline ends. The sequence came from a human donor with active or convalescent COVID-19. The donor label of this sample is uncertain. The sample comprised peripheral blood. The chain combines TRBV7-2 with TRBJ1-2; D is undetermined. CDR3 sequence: CASSKSPTRTNYGYTF. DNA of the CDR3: TGTGCCAGCAGCAAAAGCCCGACACGCACAAACTATGGCTACACCTTC.